A single sample is the source of the 31 T cell receptor beta chains below, sequenced in a study of blood T cell repertoires in COVID-19. The protocol was immunoSEQ multiplex PCR, while the TCRdb copy is restricted to in-frame clones and leaves out a portion. Among roughly 140,000 clones listed, just under 90% were seen once. The sample taken for sequencing was peripheral blood. The source is a woman between 40 and 50 years old with acute or convalescent COVID-19.

The table lists this clone with a few counts. CDR3 residues: CASRGYDRGQEGYTF. The DNA of the CDR3 is TGTGCCAGCCGCGGATATGACAGGGGGCAAGAGGGCTACACCTTC. This chain joins TRBV6-5 and TRBJ1-2; 10 bases line up with TRBD1. Germline-derived CDR1 and CDR2 are MNHEY and SVGAGI. V lost 8 bases and J lost 8; bases outside the gene matches: 14. The CDR3 covers 15 residues.

The DNA for the CDR3 is TGTGCCAGCAGCCGTAGCGGGGGGGCATTGGATACGCAGTATTTT. It specifies CASSRSGGALDTQYF. V usage is TRBV13 and J usage is TRBJ2-3, with 11 bases lining up with TRBD2. With 5 bases clipped from V and 6 bases from J, the junction kept 7 bases outside the gene matches. Germline V gene lookup returns CDR1 PRHDT and CDR2 FYEKMQ (reference sequence). The CDR3 contains 15 residues.

The rearrangement joins TRBV13 to TRBJ2-7; TRBD2 is a possible D gene (6 bases). V was cut by 3 bases and J by 3 bases, with 15 bases left in between. The germline CDR1 and CDR2 sequences are PRHDT and FYEKMQ (reference sequence). This CDR3 region has 15 residues. This CDR3 is CASSLRGGAIYEQYF. The CDR3 region has the DNA TGTGCCAGCAGCTTGCGGGGTGGGGCAATCTACGAGCAGTACTTC.

The chain has TRBV4-1 and TRBJ1-6; D is possibly TRBD1 (6 bases). Germline-derived CDR1 and CDR2 are MGHRA and YSYEKL. This CDR3 has 15 residues. Trimming shortened V by 8 bases and J by 10 bases, and 21 bases separated the two germline ends. This CDR3 is CASLPVTGPQSPLHF. Here the CDR3 DNA reads TGCGCCAGCTTGCCCGTAACAGGGCCCCAATCACCCCTCCACTTT.

The CDR3 coding sequence is TGTGCCAGCAGACCGGGGGGGGCCACCGGGGAGCTGTTTTTT. Protein: CASRPGGATGELFF. This chain uses TRBV7-2 with TRBJ2-2; 8 bases align to TRBD2. Trimming took 6 bases from V and 4 from J; bases not matched to a gene: 4. CDR3 length: 14 residues. Germline CDR1 is SGHTA and CDR2 is FQGNSA.

The CDR3 loop reads CASSSSRRQGYEQYF. CDR3 bases: TGTGCCAGCAGCTCCAGTCGGCGGCAGGGTTACGAGCAGTACTTC. The V gene is TRBV2, the J gene TRBJ2-7, with a possible D match to TRBD1 (5 bases). CDR1 is SNHLY, CDR2 FYNNEI, per germline. V was trimmed by 6 bases and J by 4 bases, leaving 19 bases between them. The CDR3 extends over 15 amino acids.

A few counts support this clone. The chain joins TRBV7-2 to TRBJ1-5; 7 nucleotides align to TRBD1. J was trimmed by 5 bases and V by 5 bases; bases with no gene match: 12. The CDR3 is 16 residues long. Germline CDR1 is SGHTA and CDR2 is FQGNSA. The CDR3 protein is CASSQGSSGGDQPQHF. The CDR3 bases are TGTGCCAGCAGCCAAGGGAGCTCAGGGGGTGATCAGCCCCAGCATTTT.

The chain combines TRBV18 with TRBJ1-1, with a possible D match to TRBD1 (5 bases). Trimming took off 5 bases at V and 4 bases at J, with 14 bases between the two ends. Per the germline V gene, CDR1 is KGHSH and CDR2 is LQKENI. This CDR3 is 14 amino acids long. CDR3 DNA: TGTGCCAGCTCAACCGCGTCAGGGTTCACTGAAGCTTTCTTT. Its protein is CASSTASGFTEAFF.

CDR3 nucleotide sequence: TGTGCCAGCAGCGCGGGCGGGGGGTTTAGCACAGATACGCAGTATTTT. Its protein is CASSAGGGFSTDTQYF. J is TRBJ2-3 and V is TRBV9; 8 bases fit TRBD2. Germline loops: CDR1 SGDLS, CDR2 YYNGEE. The CDR3 sequence is 16 residues long. Trimming cost V 3 bases and J 0 bases; bases outside gene matches: 6.

The chain recombines TRBV4-3 with TRBJ2-2; 9 bases line up with TRBD1. With 4 bases clipped from V and 3 bases from J, the junction kept 3 bases outside the gene matches. Germline V gives CDR1 LGHNA, CDR2 YSLEER. CDR3 length: 15 residues. The CDR3 loop is CASSPRQGDTGELFF. CDR3 in DNA: TGCGCCAGCAGCCCCCGACAGGGGGACACCGGGGAGCTGTTTTTT.

The rearrangement links TRBV13 to TRBJ2-1; 12 nucleotides agree with TRBD2. The length of the CDR3 is 19 residues. Trimming at V came to 5 bases and at J to 7 bases, leaving 18 bases not matched to a gene. Per the germline V gene, CDR1 is PRHDT and CDR2 is FYEKMQ (reference sequence). CDR3 DNA sequence: TGTGCCAGCAGCCCTGCCCGTTCGACTAGCGGGGGATGGGGGAATGAGCAGTTCTTC. Translating gives CASSPARSTSGGWGNEQFF.

The chain combines TRBV7-3 with TRBJ1-1; 8 nucleotides align to TRBD1. V shed 1 base and J 5 bases; nucleotides not matched to a gene: 9. The CDR3 sequence is 16 residues long. The germline gives CDR1 SGHTA, CDR2 FQGTGA. CDR3 region: CASSLIARGRTTEAFF. The CDR3, as DNA: TGTGCCAGCAGCTTAATTGCCAGGGGGCGGACGACTGAAGCTTTCTTT.

The chain recombines TRBV6-5 with TRBJ2-7; 9 nucleotides match TRBD1. CDR1 and CDR2 from the germline V gene are MNHEY and SVGAGI. V was pared by 6 bases and J by 3 bases, with 3 bases of the junction left unmatched. The CDR3 runs 13 residues. The CDR3 coding sequence is TGTGCCAGCAGATTGGGACAGGGCTACGAGCAGTACTTC. Translation: CASRLGQGYEQYF.

The chain couples TRBV6-5 to TRBJ1-1, with 10 nucleotides matching TRBD1. J lost 6 bases, V lost 8 bases, and 6 bases had no gene match. CDR3 length equals 13 residues. CDR1 is MNHEY and CDR2 is SVGAGI in the germline V gene. CDR3 nucleotides: TGTGCCAGCGCCGGGACAGGGGTCCCTGAAGCTTTCTTT. It encodes CASAGTGVPEAFF.

V usage is TRBV7-2 and J usage is TRBJ1-5; maybe TRBD1 (6 bases). This CDR3 is 16 amino acids long. V was cut by 1 base and J by 0 bases, with 10 bases left in between. The germline CDR1 and CDR2 sequences are SGHTA and FQGNSA. The CDR3 region has the DNA TGTGCCAGCAGCTTAGGATCAGGGGATAGCAATCAGCCCCAGCATTTT. This codes for CASSLGSGDSNQPQHF.

The chain couples TRBV6-4 to TRBJ2-7, with 7 bases matching TRBD1. CDR1 is MRHNA, CDR2 SNTAGT, per germline. The CDR3 spans 19 residues. V was clipped by 6 bases and J by 3 bases; unmatched bases: 23. The CDR3 protein is CASSKTDRAGLVGYYEQYF. In DNA, the CDR3 is TGTGCCAGCAGCAAGACAGACAGGGCCGGGTTGGTGGGTTACTACGAGCAGTACTTC.

This clone has only a few counts. The chain carries TRBV7-2 and TRBJ1-2; 8 bases are a match to TRBD1. CDR3 size: 14 residues. Germline V CDR1 and CDR2: SGHTA, FQGNSA. V lost 6 bases and J lost 4; bases outside the gene matches: 7. The CDR3 region is CASRRDRRSYGYTF. The CDR3 nucleotides are TGTGCCAGCAGACGGGACAGGCGTTCCTATGGCTACACCTTC.

This clone is a singleton in its sample. The V and J genes are TRBV5-1 and TRBJ1-3; possible D gene TRBD1, 6 bases. Trimming shortened V by 4 bases and J by 4 bases, and 15 bases separated the two germline ends. Germline CDR1 SGHRS, CDR2 YFSETQ. This CDR3 region has 15 residues. CDR3 residues: CASSPLQGGGNTIYF. CDR3 nucleotides: TGCGCCAGCAGCCCTCTACAGGGCGGAGGAAACACCATATATTTT.

The V call is TRBV4-1, the J call TRBJ1-1; D call uncertain. This CDR3 has 15 residues. CDR1 and CDR2 (germline): MGHRA, YSYEKL. The V end lost 0 bases, the J end lost 4 bases, and 12 bases lay between the germline ends. The CDR3 here is CASSQDSGEGTEAFF. The CDR3 DNA sequence: TGCGCCAGCAGCCAAGATAGCGGGGAGGGCACTGAAGCTTTCTTT.

This clone was observed a few times. The chain combines TRBV7-2 with TRBJ2-7, with 10 bases lining up with TRBD2. CDR1 and CDR2 from the germline V gene are SGHTA and FQGNSA. J gave up 4 bases and V 1 base, and 7 bases lay outside the gene matches. This CDR3 spans 16 amino acids. This CDR3 is CASSLDSSGRGYEQYF. CDR3 DNA: TGTGCCAGCAGCTTAGACTCTAGCGGGAGAGGGTACGAGCAGTACTTC. The whole variable domain, filled in from reference TRBV7-2 and TRBJ2-7, reads GAGVSQSPSNKVTEKGKDVELRCDPISGHTALYWYRQSLGQGLEFLIYFQGNSAPDKSGLPSDRFSAERTGGSVSTLTIQRTQQEDSAVYLCASSLDSSGRGYEQYFGPGTRLTVT.

This chain links TRBV28 with TRBJ1-2, with D tentatively TRBD1 (5 bases). This CDR3 is 15 amino acids long. Germline values: CDR1 MDHEN, CDR2 SYDVKM. Trimming cost V 7 bases and J 4 bases, with 19 bases left between them. DNA of the CDR3: TGTGCCAGCACGCAAGTTGGGGGGATGGGCTATGGCTACACCTTC. It encodes CASTQVGGMGYGYTF.

The rearrangement links TRBV28 to TRBJ1-4; 7 bases match TRBD1. The J segment lost 0 bases and the V segment lost 6 bases, leaving 4 bases of the junction unmatched. This CDR3 spans 15 amino acids. Looked up from germline, CDR1 is MDHEN and CDR2 is SYDVKM. The DNA of the CDR3 is TGTGCCAGCAGGTCGACAGGGACAACTAATGAAAAACTGTTTTTT. Translating it yields CASRSTGTTNEKLFF.

The chain carries TRBV5-5 and TRBJ1-1; 12 bases fit TRBD1. Trimming at V came to 4 bases and at J to 3 bases, leaving 10 bases not matched to a gene. The CDR3 is made up of 17 amino acids. Germline CDR1 reads SGHKS; CDR2 reads YYEKEE (reference sequence). The CDR3 region has the DNA TGTGCCAGCAGCCCAGTCCCGGGACAGGGGGCTGACACTGAAGCTTTCTTT. Encoded protein: CASSPVPGQGADTEAFF.

The count of this clone is one. The V call is TRBV19, the J call TRBJ2-1; 13 nucleotides align to TRBD2. V gave up 5 bases and J gave up 9 bases; unmatched junction bases: 7. Germline CDR1 and CDR2: LNHDA and SQIVND (reference sequence). The CDR3 is 15 amino acids. CDR3 DNA: TGTGCCAGTAGTGGAGGACTAGCGGGAGCCAGTGAGCAGTTCTTC. The encoded protein is CASSGGLAGASEQFF.

The chain combines TRBV6-5 with TRBJ2-7; weak D call: TRBD1 (6 bases). Germline values: CDR1 MNHEY, CDR2 SVGAGI. CDR3 length: 15 residues. V was clipped by 1 base and J by 2 bases, with 12 bases between them. The CDR3 sequence is CASSYWAGAAYEQYF. Written as DNA, the CDR3 is TGTGCCAGCAGTTACTGGGCAGGGGCGGCCTACGAGCAGTACTTC.

The genes are TRBV6-5 and TRBJ2-1; TRBD2 might be the D (6 bases). Trimming left V 0 bases short and J 9 bases short, with 12 bases between. The CDR3 spans 14 residues. Germline CDR1 and CDR2: MNHEY and SVGAGI. The CDR3 region has the DNA TGTGCCAGCAGTTACTCGGGAGGTAGGGGTGAGCAGTTCTTC. This codes for CASSYSGGRGEQFF.

This chain joins TRBV7-9 and TRBJ2-3; no clear D. The CDR3 spans 15 residues. V lost 0 bases and J lost 2, with 9 bases in between. Germline V lookup: CDR1 SEHNR, CDR2 FQNEAQ (reference sequence). This chain's CDR3 is CASSLATGYTDTQYF. For the CDR3, the DNA is TGTGCCAGCAGCTTAGCTACCGGTTACACAGATACGCAGTATTTT.

The count of this clone is one. The chain couples TRBV30 to TRBJ2-2, with 7 bases lining up with TRBD1. V gave up 3 bases and J gave up 2 bases; unmatched junction bases: 3. This CDR3 is 14 amino acids long. CDR1 and CDR2 from the germline V gene are GTSNPN and SVGIG (reference sequence). DNA of the CDR3: TGTGCCTGGAGAGCAGGGGGAAACACCGGGGAGCTGTTTTTT. Its translation: CAWRAGGNTGELFF.

The chain is built from TRBV4-3 and TRBJ2-3, with D perhaps TRBD1 (6 bases). CDR3 length: 17 residues. CDR1 is LGHNA and CDR2 is YSLEER in the germline V gene. Trimming pared 4 bases from V and 4 bases from J, leaving 21 bases between. The CDR3 DNA follows: TGCGCCAGCAGCCCGCCTCCCCAGGGGTTGGGGCCAGATACGCAGTATTTT. Translated, it gives CASSPPPQGLGPDTQYF.

The V and J genes are TRBV9 and TRBJ2-1, with 7 bases identical to TRBD1. This CDR3 spans 16 amino acids. Germline V gene lookup returns CDR1 SGDLS and CDR2 YYNGEE. V gave up 4 bases and J gave up 1 base; unmatched junction bases: 8. Here the CDR3 DNA reads TGTGCCAGCAGCCCAGGGGGTGGCGGATCCTACAATGAGCAGTTCTTC. As protein: CASSPGGGGSYNEQFF.

The CDR3 spells CAISESGGRGEQFF. CDR3 nucleotide sequence: TGTGCCATCAGTGAGTCCGGGGGGAGAGGCGAGCAGTTCTTC. The rearrangement uses TRBV10-3 and TRBJ2-1; 7 bases map to TRBD2. From germline, CDR1 is ENHRY and CDR2 SYGVKD. CDR3 length: 14 amino acids. With 0 bases clipped from V and 10 bases from J, the junction kept 6 bases outside the gene matches.